The source of this TCR beta chain is a study of response to subunit inactivated influenza vaccine. Study-wide findings and caveats: It was the authors' suggestion that each seasonal influenza vaccination recruits few new T cells.

Per the germline V gene, CDR1 is LGHDT and CDR2 is YNNKEL (reference sequence). Trimming took off 3 bases at V and 2 bases at J, with 9 bases between the two ends. The CDR3 covers 14 residues. Of note for this clonotype: Its antigen is unidentified.

One entry per CDR3 protein results from TCRdb running MiXCR on the RT-PCR reads. The top ten hold 10% of the sample, which has around 540,000 distinct CDR3 sequences, 10% to 15% seen once. J is TRBJ2-3 and V is TRBV3-1; D is unresolved. The sequences come from PBMCs from blood, collected on the day of vaccination. This receptor was identified in a man aged 45-65 years who received an inactivated influenza vaccine. The CDR3 DNA sequence: TGTGCCAGCAGCCACGAGGCGGACACAGATACGCAGTATTTT. It specifies CASSHEADTDTQYF.